The 5 T cell receptor beta chains below were found in one sample sequenced in a study of neoadjuvant nivolumab and ipilimumab in lung cancer. Clones were sequenced by immunoSEQ multiplex PCR, and TCRdb holds only the in-frame ones, with some missing. The data show roughly 4,000 clones, roughly 81% seen once. The source material was normal lung tissue adjacent to the tumor, sampled after neoadjuvant nivolumab, alone or with ipilimumab, at or shortly before surgery. Source of these receptors: an adult with non-small cell lung cancer. Some clones in this sample may be carry-over from other donors' samples.

This chain uses TRBV5-1 with TRBJ1-4; D remains ambiguous. Deletions cut 4 bases from V and 2 bases from J, with 15 bases between. This CDR3 is built from 16 residues. Per germline, CDR1 SGHRS and CDR2 YFSETQ. The CDR3 DNA sequence: TGCGCCAGCAGCCCCGGCCCCCTCGGCACTAATGAAAAACTGTTTTTT. It translates to CASSPGPLGTNEKLFF.

The chain has TRBV27 and TRBJ2-7; D could derive from TRBD1 or TRBD2 (6 bases each). The ends were cut back, 5 bases at V and 5 bases at J, with 28 bases in the middle. The CDR3 has 18 amino acids. Germline V gene data show CDR1 as MNHEY and CDR2 as SMNVEV (reference sequence). This CDR3 reads CASSKTTGAGWRVHEQYF. The CDR3 DNA is TGTGCCAGCAGTAAAACGACAGGAGCGGGCTGGAGAGTCCACGAGCAGTACTTC.

The chain couples TRBV6-1 to TRBJ1-2; no firm D call. With 3 bases removed from V and 8 bases from J, the gap between germline ends came to 13 bases. CDR3 size: 13 residues. Germline V gene lookup returns CDR1 MNHNS and CDR2 SASEGT. For the CDR3, the DNA is TGTGCCAGCAGTGACGCCGTCCCATGGGGCTACACCTTC. Translation: CASSDAVPWGYTF.

The chain joins TRBV27 to TRBJ1-1; no firm D call. CDR1 and CDR2 from the germline V gene are MNHEY and SMNVEV (reference sequence). This CDR3 has 15 residues. Trimming took 1 base from V and 1 from J, leaving 10 bases between them. CDR3 sequence reads: CASSLWRDGNTEAFF. CDR3 nucleotides: TGTGCCAGCAGTTTATGGAGGGATGGGAACACTGAAGCTTTCTTT.

The J gene is TRBJ2-1, the V gene TRBV10-3, with unresolved D. Germline CDR1 is ENHRY and CDR2 is SYGVKD. The CDR3 loop spans 13 amino acids. V was pared by 3 bases and J by 6 bases, with 9 bases between. Written as DNA, the CDR3 is TGTGCCATCAGTGAATCTAGTCGCAATGAGCAGTTCTTC. Its protein product is CAISESSRNEQFF.